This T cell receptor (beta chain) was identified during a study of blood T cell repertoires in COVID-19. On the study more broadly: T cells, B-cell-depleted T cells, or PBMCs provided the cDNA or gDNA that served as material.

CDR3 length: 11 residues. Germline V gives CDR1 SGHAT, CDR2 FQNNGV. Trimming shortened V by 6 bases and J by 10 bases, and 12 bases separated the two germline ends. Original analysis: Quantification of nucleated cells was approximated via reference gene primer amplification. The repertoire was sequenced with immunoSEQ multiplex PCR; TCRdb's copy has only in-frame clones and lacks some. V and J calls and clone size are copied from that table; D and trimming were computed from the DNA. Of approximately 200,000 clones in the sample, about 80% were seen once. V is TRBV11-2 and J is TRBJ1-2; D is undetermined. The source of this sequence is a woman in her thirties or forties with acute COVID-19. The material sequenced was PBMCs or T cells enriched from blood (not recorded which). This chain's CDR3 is CASRHDTLYTF. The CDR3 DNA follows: TGTGCCAGCAGACACGATACCCTCTACACCTTC.